Listed below are T cell receptor beta chains from one sample, sequenced in a study of CD8+ T cells in alopecia areata. The assay was immunoSEQ multiplex PCR, and TCRdb's table has in-frame clones only and misses some. This sample has some 25,000 clones, with under 60% found just once. Sequencing input: NKG2D-high CD8+ T cells sorted from blood. The receptor source for this set is a human donor with alopecia areata. Both conserved end residues are part of each CDR3.

j_call v_call cdr3_aa
TRBJ2-5 TRBV7-9 CASNRGREGLETQYF
TRBJ1-2 TRBV7-2 CASSSTSFGYGYTF
TRBJ2-7 TRBV7-9 CASSFGGGPYEQYF
TRBJ1-2 TRBV5-1 CASSLGSEGYTF
TRBJ1-1 TRBV4-1 CASSQDSMNTEAFF
TRBJ2-1 TRBV28 CASRELAGDFDEQFF
TRBJ2-2 TRBV11-2 CASSLGARGPFTGELFF
TRBJ2-1 TRBV2 CASSEGGTYANNEQFF
TRBJ2-1 TRBV9 CASSTRTSGILREQFF
TRBJ1-2 TRBV7-2 CASSGTGNGYTF
TRBJ2-2 TRBV2 CASSEETGELNTGELFF
TRBJ2-7 TRBV7-6 CASSLTPGLAGAGEQYF
TRBJ1-2 TRBV9 CASSTRDHGYTF
TRBJ2-3 TRBV27 CASSDAGMGADTQYF
TRBJ2-1 TRBV28 CASSLQGISSYNEQFF
TRBJ2-3 TRBV11-2 CASSLGDGHTQYF
TRBJ2-3 TRBV6-6 CASSSLAGVYTDTQYF
TRBJ1-1 TRBV7-9 CASSPPGWEAFF
TRBJ2-7 TRBV27 CATRDSGSYEQYF
TRBJ1-1 TRBV7-3 CASSYGNTEAFF
TRBJ1-2 TRBV19 CASSTDRVGYTF
TRBJ2-7 TRBV7-6 CASSLGGGLTPYEQYF
TRBJ1-2 TRBV23-1 CASSYPGSSYGYTF
TRBJ1-2 TRBV6-1 CASSGDSPYYGYTF
TRBJ2-1 TRBV7-3 CASSSSAGTSGINEQFF
TRBJ1-1 TRBV5-4 CASSSGRPRWGTEAFF
TRBJ2-2 TRBV6-5 CASSYGTFTGELFF
TRBJ2-1 TRBV4-1 CASSHQGRRIYNEQFF
TRBJ2-3 TRBV6-1 CASSEVGLGPPTDTQYF
TRBJ2-3 TRBV28 CASNLAGGLKDTQYF
TRBJ2-5 TRBV21-1 CASCKDQQNQETQYF
TRBJ2-4 TRBV28 CASREGGIQYF
TRBJ2-7 TRBV7-9 CASSFPRDNYEQYF
TRBJ2-1 TRBV4-1 CASSQDRDSYNEQFF
TRBJ2-7 TRBV7-9 CASTGSYEQYF
TRBJ2-7 TRBV4-1 CASSLRQGAYEQYF
TRBJ2-1 TRBV7-3 CASSLIGGEQFF
TRBJ2-6 TRBV19 CASNTGVGANVLTF
TRBJ2-3 TRBV28 CASRPGTSSTDTQYF
TRBJ2-7 TRBV28 CASSLRLGNEQYF
TRBJ2-7 TRBV5-1 CASSAGQIQDEQYF
TRBJ2-7 TRBV11-2 CASSNRDRGHYEQYF
TRBJ2-1 TRBV5-6 CASSPLSSGRVYNEQFF
TRBJ2-2 TRBV7-3 CASSLTPGDPNTGELFF
TRBJ1-1 TRBV2 CASSEGPYYTEAFF
TRBJ2-1 TRBV2 CASTVGDFSSYNEQFF
TRBJ2-2 TRBV4-1 CASSQGRPGGKNGELFF
TRBJ1-1 TRBV6-6 CASRQAEAFF
TRBJ1-2 TRBV28 CASSLWPRGQTNGGYTF
TRBJ2-3 TRBV7-3 CASSLAVTDTQYF
TRBJ1-3 TRBV19 CASRDRGPGNTIYF
TRBJ2-4 TRBV27 CASSSTGGIAKNIQYF
TRBJ2-5 TRBV4-2 CASRTDHLGTETQYF
TRBJ2-1 TRBV6-5 CASRASGSSYNEQFF
TRBJ2-7 TRBV18 CASSPEADKVDQGQYF
TRBJ1-2 TRBV10-3 CAISVGGRSEGYTF
TRBJ2-3 TRBV5-6 CASSLGQGADTQYF
TRBJ2-1 TRBV29-1 CRVKSGYNEQFF
TRBJ1-5 TRBV27 CASRDRARQPQHF